The sequence of this T cell receptor beta chain was determined in a study of shared clonotypes between healthy human individuals (dated by TCRdb to about 2020). About the full investigation: A few men and a couple of women, aged 18 to 49 years, made up the cohort. To estimate repertoire size and how much clonotype sharing occurs between individuals, the study deeply sequenced the blood TCR repertoires of five healthy adults. Each donor's leukapheresis produced roughly between about 0.8 and 10 billion PBMCs. For each donor, three plates each were used for CD4 naive and CD4 memory, two plates were used for CD8 naive, and one plate was used for CD8 memory. Different laboratories and diverse techniques were used to prepare libraries and sequence TCR repertoires, to increase sequencing depth and limit assay-specific biases.

Donors were healthy HIV-negative adults with no recently reported acute infections or vaccinations. Only Caucasian adults living in Nashville, Tennessee, USA were represented among the donors. CD4+ T cells were enriched by magnetic negative selection, after which naive cells were positively selected on CD45RA and the negative fraction was taken as the memory subset. Blood was collected by leukapheresis, and PBMCs were isolated by Ficoll-Histopaque density gradient centrifugation and then cryopreserved in liquid nitrogen vapor phase. Analytical flow cytometry was used to check the purity and quantity of each magnetically sorted T cell population. Each sorted fraction had its genomic DNA isolated and then quantified by UV absorbance on a Nanodrop 2000c. The investigation overall reported the following: Because the study included only a small number of donors, the genetic and exposure-history diversity represented was limited. Pairwise subsampling led to the expectation that sequencing depth would affect the degree of clonotype sharing among donors. Sharing across a few donors was observed for about 5% of naive CD4, 3% to 3.5% of naive CD8, 2% to 2.5% of memory CD4, and roughly 0.4% of memory CD8 clonotypes. Higher generation probabilities were observed for clonotypes shared by all four sorted-subset donors than for non-shared clonotypes. Incomplete sequencing was indicated by rarefaction of sorted-subset datasets, despite the large sequencing depth. Estimated clonotype richness was generally larger for naive than for memory subsets. Sampling was limited to blood, and TCR repertoires in tissue likely differ from TCR repertoires in blood.

This clone has a single count. The antigen this receptor binds is unknown. The sample holds no much larger clone one base away, and base qualities are not on file. TCR CDR3 regions were amplified from genomic DNA by multiplex PCR using the deep immunoSEQ assay. Extracted genomic DNA from each cell subset was distributed evenly across all wells of several immunoSEQ 96-well plates, and each plate was treated as a replicate. For sorted subsets, about 200 ng genomic DNA, equal to 30,000 to 35,000 T cell genomes, was loaded into each replicate PCR. Purified libraries were measured with a Qubit 3.0 fluorometer, size-checked on a Bioanalyzer 2100, and measured again with the KAPA Library Quantification kit. A separate single-read 150-cycle Illumina NextSeq 550 flow cell was used to sequence each immunoSEQ 96-well plate. The authors' pipeline ran thus. Because the immunoSEQ output held only junctional sequences and lacked quality scores, the filtering could not match the filtering applied to full-length reads. To assign V/J genes and CDR3, sequences were annotated against IMGT germline references using PyIR, a Python wrapper for IgBLAST v1.9. Reads with weak V/J assignments (E-value above 1e-6), missing CDR3, stop codons, out-of-frame junctions, or ambiguous translated residues were removed. V3J clonotypes were defined as sequences sharing the same inferred V gene, J gene, and CDR3 amino acid sequence. Percentage overlap between repertoires was calculated by dividing the number of shared unique clonotypes by the size of the smaller repertoire. Three approaches were used to assess repertoire richness: RTK rarefaction, the Chao1 estimator, and Recon v2.1 estimates of unobserved clonotypes. OLGA was used to compute generation probabilities for all TCRbeta clonotypes that the gDNA method yielded from a few donors. Here the immuneACCESS table is served through TCRdb, limited to in-frame sequences with V and J called. Missing clones are a known gap in these copies; in checked studies unresolved V genes cover under half, and the rest lacks a known reason. V and J calls and clone size are as listed in that table; D and trimming were resolved from the DNA. A total of over a million clones appear in this sample, about 80% of them only once. The top ten constitute approximately 1.5% of the sample.

The CDR3 sequence holds 12 residues, the cysteine and phenylalanine included. Only the CDR3 region is kept as DNA, spanning 36 bases read in frame from base 1. The V end loses 4 bases and the J end loses 8 bases, and a stretch of 11 bases separates them. Based on the germline V gene, the CDR1 and CDR2 sequences are MDHEN and SYDVKM. Sequencing was done on a sample of memory CD4+ T cells sorted from blood. Explained via the paper, the cell subset or site label denotes: CD45RA-negative fraction. This TCR was recovered from a man in his late teens or twenties in good health. This receptor chain uses TRBV28 and TRBJ1-2; no confident D gene assignment can be made. The base sequence is TGTGCCAGCAGTTCCCCCGGAGGAGGCTACACCTTC. Its protein is CASSSPGGGYTF.